The following is a T cell receptor beta chain sequence with its context. The data belong to a study of blood T cell dynamics during melanoma immunotherapy. Sequencing was performed with immunoSEQ multiplex PCR; in TCRdb, only in-frame clones are kept and a portion is missing. The sample holds 9,500 to 13,000 clones; about 88% are singletons and the top ten take around 7.2%. V trimming: 1 base; J trimming: 7 bases; junction bases outside the gene matches: 3. This CDR3 is built from 14 residues. Germline lookup yields CDR1 SGHVS and CDR2 FQNEAQ. Time point here: pre-treatment baseline. Disease control meant complete response, partial response or stable disease at 12 weeks.

V and J are TRBV7-8 and TRBJ1-5; 8 nucleotides line up with TRBD1. This sample comprised blood, obtained from a patient treated with checkpoint blockade. This clonotype originated in a human donor with melanoma. The CDR3 nucleotides are TGTGCCAGCAGCTTAGGGACAGGGCGGCAGCCCCAGCATTTT. Translating it yields CASSLGTGRQPQHF.